The entry below describes one T cell receptor (beta chain). What it recognizes is unknown. The entry originates in a study of cytomegalovirus exposure and HLA in healthy donors. The V segment lost 4 bases and the J segment 7 bases; nucleotides outside the gene matches: 12. Germline V lookup: CDR1 WSHSY, CDR2 SAAADI. The CDR3 covers 17 residues. Findings and limits, study-wide: Looking again later, the authors saw that most CMV-associated TCR beta chains seemed HLA-restricted.

The PCR contained 60 Vbeta and 13 Jbeta primers. Sequenced by immunoSEQ multiplex PCR; TCRdb stores in-frame clones only, minus some. Of 120,000 to 150,000 clones detected, roughly 77% appear once; the ten largest clones hold more than 2.5%. This clonotype originated in a man aged 35 to 55 in good health and CMV-seronegative. The sequenced sample was PBMCs. The chain recombines TRBV10-2 with TRBJ1-5; 11 bases agree with TRBD1. CDR3 in amino acids: CASSVGDRGGRGQPQHF. The CDR3 DNA sequence: TGCGCCAGCAGTGTCGGGGACAGGGGGGGGAGAGGACAGCCCCAGCATTTT.